The TCR beta chain described here comes from a study of radiotherapy plus CTLA-4 blockade in lung cancer listed by TCRdb under 2018. For the wider study: Objective responses were observed in approximately 17% of enrolled patients, and disease control was achieved in 31%.

Library preparation was by the immunoSEQ multiplex PCR assay. TCRdb took over this immuneACCESS table, retaining in-frame rearrangements with V and J assigned. Such tables are incomplete; in checked studies, under half of the missing clones stem from an unresolved V gene, and the remainder is unexplained. This sample holds tens of thousands of clones; about three quarters were observed only once. The ten most abundant clones make up 3.5% to 4.5% of the sample. CDR1 and CDR2 (SGHAT, FQNNGV) derive from the germline V gene. Including the terminal cysteine and phenylalanine, the CDR3 comprises 11 residues. Only the CDR3 portion is preserved as DNA: 33 bases, with reading frame beginning at the first base. V is clipped by 6 bases and J by 8 bases, and the sequence between their germline boundaries is 8 bases long. The study tested focal radiation therapy combined with CTLA-4 blockade (ipilimumab) in patients with chemo-refractory metastatic non-small-cell lung cancer.

Points on this clone: This clone's antigen is unknown. No clone much larger than this one lies a single base away; base qualities are absent.

Overall results and qualifications from the work: TCR clones derived from tumors expanded in peripheral blood after treatment with radiotherapy and ipilimumab. Early dynamic changes in blood T cell clones, together with increased serum interferon-beta after radiation, were reported as the strongest predictors of response.

The chain uses TRBV11-2 and TRBJ2-1; too little of a D gene remains to name it. The origin of this receptor is a human donor with non-small cell lung cancer who had a partial response to radiotherapy plus ipilimumab. Here the sequenced sample was peripheral blood, taken from a patient treated with radiotherapy plus ipilimumab. The nucleotide sequence reads TGTGCCAGCAGACTTATTGATGAGCAGTTCTTC. It specifies CASRLIDEQFF.